This T cell receptor beta chain was recovered during a study of cytomegalovirus exposure and HLA in healthy donors. Findings and limits, study-wide: The study recorded more than 150 TCR beta chains that were cytomegalovirus-associated.

As concerns this clone: Its cognate antigen is unknown.

PCR involved 60 Vbeta and 13 Jbeta primers. Clones were read by immunoSEQ multiplex PCR, and TCRdb kept only the in-frame ones, dropping some. The sample contains about 62,000 clones, 70% to 75% of which appear only once. Sequencing was carried out using PBMCs. The origin of this receptor is a young woman in good health and CMV-seronegative.

The CDR3 is CASSGLLAGGPETQYF. For the CDR3, the DNA is TGTGCCAGCAGTGGCCTTTTAGCGGGAGGGCCGGAGACCCAGTACTTC. The chain combines TRBV2 with TRBJ2-5, with 11 bases that match TRBD2. Germline CDR1 and CDR2: SNHLY and FYNNEI. The CDR3 loop spans 16 amino acids. V lost 4 bases to trimming and J lost 5 bases; unmatched junction nucleotides: 9.